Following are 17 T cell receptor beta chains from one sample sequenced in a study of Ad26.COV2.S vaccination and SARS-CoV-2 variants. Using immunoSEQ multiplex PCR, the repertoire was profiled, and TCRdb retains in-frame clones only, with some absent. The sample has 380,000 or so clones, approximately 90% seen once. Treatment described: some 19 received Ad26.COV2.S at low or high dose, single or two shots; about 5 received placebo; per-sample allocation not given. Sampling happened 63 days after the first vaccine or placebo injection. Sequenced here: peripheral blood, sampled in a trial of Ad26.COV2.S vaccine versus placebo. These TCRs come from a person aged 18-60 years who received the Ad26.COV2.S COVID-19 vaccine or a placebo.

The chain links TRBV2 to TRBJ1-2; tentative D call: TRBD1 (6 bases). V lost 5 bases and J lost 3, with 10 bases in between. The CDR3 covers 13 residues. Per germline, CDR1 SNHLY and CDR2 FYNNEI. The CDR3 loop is CASSPDSDYGYTF. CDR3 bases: TGTGCCAGCAGTCCGGACAGTGACTATGGCTACACCTTC.

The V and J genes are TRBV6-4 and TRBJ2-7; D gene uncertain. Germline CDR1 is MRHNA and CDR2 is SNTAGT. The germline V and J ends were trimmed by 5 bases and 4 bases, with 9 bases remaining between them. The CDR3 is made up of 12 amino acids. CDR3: CASSSREYEQYF. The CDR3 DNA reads TGTGCCAGCAGTTCCAGAGAGTACGAGCAGTACTTC.

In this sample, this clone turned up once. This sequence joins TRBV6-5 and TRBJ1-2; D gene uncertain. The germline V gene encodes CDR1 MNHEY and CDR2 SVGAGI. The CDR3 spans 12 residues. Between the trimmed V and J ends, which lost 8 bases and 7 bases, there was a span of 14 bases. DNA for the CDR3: TGTGCCAGCCATAAGCCCGGGGTTGGCTACACCTTC. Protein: CASHKPGVGYTF.

CDR3 protein: CASSPPNGRAKNEQFF. As DNA, the CDR3 is TGTGCCAGCTCACCACCGAACGGGAGGGCCAAAAATGAGCAGTTCTTC. The chain uses TRBV18 and TRBJ2-1; 8 bases are shared with TRBD2. This CDR3 is 16 amino acids long. Germline V gives CDR1 KGHSH, CDR2 LQKENI. V was pared by 0 bases and J by 7 bases, with 8 bases of the junction left unmatched. Based on the CDR3 plus reference TRBV18 and TRBJ2-1, the full variable domain is NAGVMQNPRHLVRRRGQEARLRCSPMKGHSHVYWYRQLPEEGLKFMVYLQKENIIDESGMPKERFSAEFPKEGPSILRIQQVVRGDSAAYFCASSPPNGRAKNEQFFGPGTRLTVL.

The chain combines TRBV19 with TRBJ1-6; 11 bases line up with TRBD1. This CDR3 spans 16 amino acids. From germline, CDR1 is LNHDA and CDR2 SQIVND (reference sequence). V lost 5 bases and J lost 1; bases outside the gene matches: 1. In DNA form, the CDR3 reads TGTGCCAGTAGTGGACAGGGGGCTTCCTATAATTCACCCCTCCACTTT. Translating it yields CASSGQGASYNSPLHF.

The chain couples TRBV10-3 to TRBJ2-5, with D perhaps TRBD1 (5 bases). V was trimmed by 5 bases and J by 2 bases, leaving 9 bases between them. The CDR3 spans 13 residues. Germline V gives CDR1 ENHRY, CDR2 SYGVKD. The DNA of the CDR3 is TGTGCCATCAGTCGGACAAGTCAAGAGACCCAGTACTTC. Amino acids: CAISRTSQETQYF.

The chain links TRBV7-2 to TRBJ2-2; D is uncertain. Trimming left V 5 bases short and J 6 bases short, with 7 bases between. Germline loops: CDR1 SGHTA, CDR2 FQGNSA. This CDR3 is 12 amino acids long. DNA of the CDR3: TGTGCCAGCAGCAAAGACGCCGGGGAGCTGTTTTTT. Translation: CASSKDAGELFF.

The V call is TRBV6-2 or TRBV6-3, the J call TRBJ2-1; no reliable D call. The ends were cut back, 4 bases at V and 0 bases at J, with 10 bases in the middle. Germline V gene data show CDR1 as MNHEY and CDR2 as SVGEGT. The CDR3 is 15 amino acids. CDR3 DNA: TGTGCCAGCAGTTTTGTCCTGAGCTCCTACAATGAGCAGTTCTTC. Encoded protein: CASSFVLSSYNEQFF.

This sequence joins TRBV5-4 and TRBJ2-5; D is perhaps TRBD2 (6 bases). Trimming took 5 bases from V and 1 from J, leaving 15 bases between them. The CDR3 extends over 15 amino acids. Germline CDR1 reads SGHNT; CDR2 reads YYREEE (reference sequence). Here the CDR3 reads CASSSGTVLQETQYF. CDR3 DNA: TGTGCCAGCAGTTCCGGGACTGTGCTCCAAGAGACCCAGTACTTC.

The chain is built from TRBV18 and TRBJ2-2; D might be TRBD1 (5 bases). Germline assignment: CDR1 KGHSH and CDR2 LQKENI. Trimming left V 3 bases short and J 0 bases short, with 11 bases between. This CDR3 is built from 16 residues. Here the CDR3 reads CASSPKETANTGELFF. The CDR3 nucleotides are TGTGCCAGCTCACCCAAGGAGACAGCGAACACCGGGGAGCTGTTTTTT.

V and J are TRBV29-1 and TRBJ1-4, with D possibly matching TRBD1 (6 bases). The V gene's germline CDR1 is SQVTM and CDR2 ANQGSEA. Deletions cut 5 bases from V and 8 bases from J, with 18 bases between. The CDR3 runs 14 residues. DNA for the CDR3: TGCAGCGTTTTCGGGGACATTCTAGGCGAAAAACTGTTTTTT. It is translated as CSVFGDILGEKLFF.

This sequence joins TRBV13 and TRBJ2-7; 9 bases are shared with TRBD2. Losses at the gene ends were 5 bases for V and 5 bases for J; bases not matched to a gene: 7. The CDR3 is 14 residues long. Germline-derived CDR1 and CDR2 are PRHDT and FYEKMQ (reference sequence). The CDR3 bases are TGTGCCAGCAGCCCGCTGGCGGGGGGGCACGAGCAGTACTTC. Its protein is CASSPLAGGHEQYF.

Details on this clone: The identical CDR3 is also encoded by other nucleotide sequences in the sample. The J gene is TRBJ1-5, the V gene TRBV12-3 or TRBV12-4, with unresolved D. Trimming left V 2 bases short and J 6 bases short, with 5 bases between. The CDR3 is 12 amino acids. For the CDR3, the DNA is TGTGCCAGCAGTTTATTGGGTCAGCCCCAGCATTTT. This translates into CASSLLGQPQHF.

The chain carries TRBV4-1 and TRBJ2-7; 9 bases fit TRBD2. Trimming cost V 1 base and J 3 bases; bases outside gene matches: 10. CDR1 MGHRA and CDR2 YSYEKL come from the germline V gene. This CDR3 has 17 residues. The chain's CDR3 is CASSQVAGAEVNYEQYF. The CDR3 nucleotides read TGCGCCAGCAGCCAAGTAGCGGGAGCAGAAGTCAACTACGAGCAGTACTTC.

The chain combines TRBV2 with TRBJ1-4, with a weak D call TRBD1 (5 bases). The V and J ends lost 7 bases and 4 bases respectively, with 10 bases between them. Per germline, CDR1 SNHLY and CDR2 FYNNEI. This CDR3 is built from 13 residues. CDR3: CASNRDGNEKLFF. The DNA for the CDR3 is TGTGCCAGCAATAGGGACGGTAATGAAAAACTGTTTTTT. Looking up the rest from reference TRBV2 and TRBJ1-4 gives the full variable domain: EPEVTQTPSHQVTQMGQEVILRCVPISNHLYFYWYRQILGQKVEFLVSFYNNEISEKSEIFDDQFSVERPDGSNFTLKIRSTKLEDSAMYFCASNRDGNEKLFFGSGTQLSVL.

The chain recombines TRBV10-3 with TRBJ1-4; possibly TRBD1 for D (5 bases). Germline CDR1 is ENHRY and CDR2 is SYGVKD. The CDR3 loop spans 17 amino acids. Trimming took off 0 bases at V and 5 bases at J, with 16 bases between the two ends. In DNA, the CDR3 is TGTGCCATCAGTGAGTCGTCGGGGGGACTCCCGAATGAAAAACTGTTTTTT. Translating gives CAISESSGGLPNEKLFF.

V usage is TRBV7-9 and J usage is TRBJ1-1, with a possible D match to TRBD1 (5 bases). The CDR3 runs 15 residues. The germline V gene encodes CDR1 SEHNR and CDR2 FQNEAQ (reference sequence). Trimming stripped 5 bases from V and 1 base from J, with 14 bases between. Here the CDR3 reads CASSQGGGKNTEAFF. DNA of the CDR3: TGTGCCAGCAGCCAAGGTGGGGGAAAGAACACTGAAGCTTTCTTT.